Listed below are T cell receptor beta chains from one sample, sequenced in a study of CXCR3-negative and CXCR3-positive naive CD8 T cells. After re-calling the 5' RACE reads, TCRdb lists one entry per CDR3 protein, DNA absent. This specimen shows 90,000 to 100,000 distinct CDR3 sequences; the ten leading clones hold approximately 0.99%. The sequencing input was naive CXCR3+ CD8+ T cells from blood. Receptors originate from a human donor in good health. Some clones in this sample may be carry-over from other donors' samples. CDR3s include the opening cysteine and the closing phenylalanine or tryptophan.

v_call,j_call,cdr3_aa
TRBV29-1,TRBJ2-1,CSVEKIRHNEQFF
TRBV7-3,TRBJ2-5,CASSLILLAGSGTQYF
TRBV7-6,TRBJ2-7,CASSHGLGYEQYF
TRBV7-9,TRBJ2-5,CASTFPGLEETQYF
TRBV19,TRBJ2-7,CASSTWTESYEQYF
TRBV7-9,TRBJ2-7,CASSAPMGEQYF
TRBV27,TRBJ1-2,CASSLSSSGGGYTF
TRBV7-6,TRBJ2-7,CASSFDGQKSYEQYF
TRBV14,TRBJ1-1,CASSPRGGQNWDTEAFF
TRBV29-1,TRBJ2-2,CSVVRNTGELFF
TRBV5-4,TRBJ2-3,CATRGAVDTQYF
TRBV4-2,TRBJ2-7,CASSQTLAGAPYEQYF
TRBV11-3,TRBJ1-2,CASSLRGEDNYGYTF
TRBV29-1,TRBJ1-2,CSVIAGGEDGYTF
TRBV27,TRBJ2-7,CASSLSLSNRIYEQYF
TRBV19,TRBJ1-1,CASSISTFSTEAFF
TRBV28,TRBJ2-3,CASTGQIRTDTQYF
TRBV19,TRBJ2-3,CASSIAVGRKTDTQYF
TRBV7-3,TRBJ2-2,CASSPTGPGELFF
TRBV28,TRBJ2-7,CASSSSEGLYEQYF
TRBV7-3,TRBJ2-2,CASSSATSVFTGELFF
TRBV7-2,TRBJ2-7,CASSLGRVQGSLYEQYF
TRBV25-1,TRBJ2-7,CASTLGSSYEQYF
TRBV11-2,TRBJ2-5,CASSLERGDSTKSGQYF
TRBV11-2,TRBJ2-7,CASSLAGNSREQYF
TRBV7-2,TRBJ2-5,CASSPDGQRETQYF